Listed here are 27 T cell receptor beta chains from one sample, sequenced in a study of neurological immune-mediated disorders (dated by TCRdb to 2018 to 2020). To prepare the library, 5' RACE was applied. Sequencing instrument: Illumina HiSeq 2500. Through fastp at Q25 and MiXCR, TCRdb rebuilt clones from the public reads, retaining in-frame beta chains. Rows are combined by CDR3 protein, so each entry shows the most common genes and DNA. Within this sample are tens of thousands of distinct CDR3 sequences, with around 2.6% of them counted one time only. The top ten hold roughly 1.2% of the sample. The sequenced material came from PBMCs. These receptors came from a woman in her 30s with multiple sclerosis.

The sample holds many counts of this clonotype. The chain is built from TRBV21-1 and TRBJ2-3; the D segment call TRBD1 is taken from the table without a DNA check. TRBV21-1 is reported as a pseudogene. This CDR3 is built from 17 residues. CDR3 nucleotides: TGTGCCAGCAGCAAGGGGGGCGGGAGAGTGTTGGCAGATACGCAGTATTTT. This sequence encodes CASSKGGGRVLADTQYF.

This clonotype was counted at least ten times. The chain carries TRBV28 and TRBJ1-2; D call uncertain. The CDR3 covers 16 residues. V lost 2 bases to trimming and J lost 2 bases, with 15 bases between them. CDR1 and CDR2 (germline): MDHEN, SYDVKM. CDR3 residues: CASSLLTGGPNYGYTF. CDR3 in DNA: TGTGCCAGCAGTTTACTCACTGGAGGGCCCAACTATGGCTACACCTTC.

In this sample, this clonotype turned up many times. V usage is TRBV12-3 or TRBV12-4 and J usage is TRBJ2-1, with a tentative D call TRBD2 (6 bases). Trimming cost V 5 bases and J 6 bases, with 11 bases left between them. This CDR3 spans 13 amino acids. CDR3 amino acids: CASSPDSGNEQFF. CDR3 sequence (DNA): TGTGCCAGCAGTCCCGATAGCGGCAATGAGCAGTTCTTC.

This clonotype was observed many times. This CDR3 is CASSSRTGSRGAFF. DNA of the CDR3: TGTGCCAGCAGTTCTCGGACAGGGTCGCGGGGAGCTTTCTTT. This chain connects TRBV12-3 or TRBV12-4 to TRBJ1-1; 8 bases are shared with TRBD1. Unmatched junction bases numbered 11, after V lost 4 bases and J lost 10 bases. The CDR3 sequence is 14 residues long.

This clonotype was detected ten times or more. V usage is TRBV7-9 and J usage is TRBJ2-7, with D hard to call. Looked up from germline, CDR1 is SEHNR and CDR2 is FQNEAQ (reference sequence). V was trimmed by 5 bases and J by 2 bases, leaving 16 bases between them. The CDR3 extends over 15 amino acids. As DNA, the CDR3 is TGTGCCAGCAGCCCTAGTTTGACGGCAACCTACGAGCAGTACTTC. Residues: CASSPSLTATYEQYF.

In its sample, this clonotype was seen many times. This chain links TRBV29-1 with TRBJ1-3; 8 bases match TRBD1. The germline gives CDR1 SQVTM, CDR2 ANQGSEA. V gave up 4 bases and J gave up 2 bases; unmatched junction bases: 7. The CDR3 is made up of 15 amino acids. CDR3 bases: TGCAGCGTTGGAGGACAGGGAGGCGCTGGAAACACCATATATTTT. Its translation: CSVGGQGGAGNTIYF.

This clonotype has ten or more counts. This rearrangement joins TRBV20-1 to TRBJ1-1; D is uncertain. The CDR3 runs 13 residues. V lost 5 bases and J 6 bases, leaving 16 bases between the germline ends. Germline V gene sequence: CDR1 DFQATT, CDR2 SNEGSKA (reference sequence). The DNA for the CDR3 is TGCAGTGCTTCGCCGGTGGGGAGCGCTGAAGCTTTCTTT. Residues: CSASPVGSAEAFF.

This clonotype showed up many times. The chain links TRBV29-1 to TRBJ1-1, with D tentatively TRBD1 (6 bases). Germline CDR1 reads SQVTM; CDR2 reads ANQGSEA. V dropped 6 bases and J dropped 6 bases, with 8 bases sitting between them. The CDR3 is 10 residues long. CDR3 residues: CSVWTAEAFF. The CDR3 nucleotides are TGCAGCGTATGGACAGCTGAAGCTTTCTTT.

This clonotype was counted many times. The chain carries TRBV20-1 and TRBJ1-1; D is undetermined. This CDR3 has 12 residues. Germline lookup yields CDR1 DFQATT and CDR2 SNEGSKA (reference sequence). Trimming stripped 4 bases from V and 3 bases from J, with 9 bases between. The CDR3 loop reads CSAKDGYTEAFF. The CDR3, as DNA: TGCAGTGCTAAGGACGGGTACACTGAAGCTTTCTTT.

This clonotype was picked up many times. The V gene is TRBV20-1, the J gene TRBJ2-7; 11 bases fit TRBD2. The J segment lost 0 bases and the V segment lost 6 bases, leaving 4 bases of the junction unmatched. The CDR3 sequence is 14 residues long. Germline V gives CDR1 DFQATT, CDR2 SNEGSKA (reference sequence). The CDR3 DNA reads as TGCAGTGCCCGACTAGCGGGAAACTCCTACGAGCAGTACTTC. Amino acids: CSARLAGNSYEQYF.

This clonotype was detected many times. The gene calls are TRBV5-6 and TRBJ2-1; the D gene is possibly TRBD2 (6 bases). Germline CDR1 SGHDT, CDR2 YYEEEE. Deletions cut 4 bases from V and 3 bases from J, with 17 bases between. The CDR3 runs to 16 residues. The CDR3 nucleotides read TGTGCCAGCAGCCTTGATCTGGGAGGTCTCTACAATGAGCAGTTCTTC. It encodes CASSLDLGGLYNEQFF.

There are many counts of this clonotype. V and J are TRBV6-6 and TRBJ1-5, with D perhaps TRBD1 (6 bases). CDR1 is MNHNY, CDR2 SVGAGI, per germline (reference sequence). This CDR3 is built from 14 residues. Trimming took off 3 bases at V and 4 bases at J, with 10 bases between the two ends. The CDR3 DNA follows: TGTGCCAGCAGTTATGGGACACCAAATCAGCCCCAGCATTTT. Translating gives CASSYGTPNQPQHF.

This clonotype occurred many times. The rearrangement links TRBV27 to TRBJ2-3; TRBD2 matches 7 bases. V was clipped by 3 bases and J by 4 bases; unmatched bases: 4. The CDR3 sequence is 14 residues long. The germline V gene has CDR1 MNHEY and CDR2 SMNVEV (reference sequence). CDR3 residues: CASSFGGSADTQYF. For the CDR3, the DNA is TGTGCCAGCAGTTTTGGCGGGAGTGCAGATACGCAGTATTTT.

The chain recombines TRBV11-3 with TRBJ2-7; possibly TRBD1 for D (7 bases). This CDR3 spans 15 amino acids. The germline CDR1 and CDR2 sequences are SGHNT and YENEEA. Trimming removed 1 base from V and 3 bases from J, with 13 bases in between. In nucleotides, the CDR3 is TGTGCCAGCAGCTTAGCCCAGGGGGGCCTCTACGAGCAGTACTTC. Residues: CASSLAQGGLYEQYF.

This clonotype was recorded at least ten times. CDR3 residues: CASSLLAGVGTTDTQYF. The CDR3 region has the DNA TGTGCCAGCAGCCTACTAGCGGGAGTGGGCACGACAGATACGCAGTATTTT. The V gene is TRBV11-2, the J gene TRBJ2-3; 11 nucleotides line up with TRBD2. Trimming at V came to 5 bases and at J to 3 bases, leaving 10 bases not matched to a gene. In germline, CDR1 is SGHAT, CDR2 FQNNGV. The CDR3 spans 17 residues.

This clonotype was found a few times. The J gene is TRBJ2-4, the V gene TRBV7-9; TRBD2 matches 7 bases. This CDR3 contains 17 residues. Germline V CDR1 and CDR2: SEHNR, FQNEAQ (reference sequence). V lost 5 bases to trimming and J lost 0 bases; unmatched junction nucleotides: 10. The DNA of the CDR3 is TGTGCCAGCAGCGACTCCTCTAGCGGACTAGCCAAAAACATTCAGTACTTC. It yields the protein CASSDSSSGLAKNIQYF.

This clonotype was seen a handful of times. A much more abundant neighbour one base away suggests this may be a read error. V usage is TRBV7-9 and J usage is TRBJ2-1; no clear D gene. Germline-derived CDR1 and CDR2 are SEHNR and FQNEAQ (reference sequence). CDR3 length equals 14 residues. V gave up 9 bases and J gave up 4 bases, with 16 bases separating them. The CDR3 DNA sequence: TGTGCCAGTACCGGTCCTCGCGGTTACAATGAGCAGTTCTTC. Protein product: CASTGPRGYNEQFF.

This clonotype occurred many times. The chain recombines TRBV20-1 with TRBJ2-3; 10 nucleotides match TRBD2. The CDR3 loop spans 17 amino acids. The trim removed 0 bases at V and 6 bases at J, leaving 12 bases unmatched. Germline values: CDR1 DFQATT, CDR2 SNEGSKA (reference sequence). The DNA of the CDR3 is TGCAGTGCTAGAGATGTTTCGGCTAGCGGGAGAGGGGATACGCAGTATTTT. Protein: CSARDVSASGRGDTQYF.

This clonotype was counted ten times or more. Written as DNA, the CDR3 is TGTGCCAGCCATACTAGCGGGGCAGCCTCCTACGAGCAGTACTTC. Translating gives CASHTSGAASYEQYF. The rearrangement joins TRBV12-3 or TRBV12-4 to TRBJ2-7; 10 nucleotides line up with TRBD2. There are 15 residues in the CDR3. J was trimmed by 0 bases and V by 8 bases; bases with no gene match: 7.

This clonotype was seen ten or more times. The chain combines TRBV7-9 with TRBJ1-1; D not certain. V lost 2 bases and J lost 4, with 8 bases in between. Per the germline V gene, CDR1 is SEHNR and CDR2 is FQNEAQ (reference sequence). CDR3 length: 13 amino acids. The CDR3 protein is CASSLLIGTEAFF. CDR3 coding DNA: TGTGCCAGCAGCTTATTAATAGGCACTGAAGCTTTCTTT.

This clonotype was seen at least ten times. The chain employs TRBV5-1 and TRBJ2-7; D uncertain. The germline CDR1 and CDR2 sequences are SGHRS and YFSETQ. V was cut by 4 bases and J by 0 bases, with 11 bases left in between. The CDR3 runs 14 residues. The CDR3 loop reads CASSPPTSSYEQYF. The CDR3 DNA follows: TGCGCCAGCAGCCCCCCGACCTCCTCCTACGAGCAGTACTTC. The full variable domain, with the rest looked up from reference TRBV5-1 and TRBJ2-7, is KAGVTQTPRYLIKTRGQQVTLSCSPISGHRSVSWYQQTPGQGLQFLFEYFSETQRNKGNFPGRFSGRQFSNSRSEMNVSTLELGDSALYLCASSPPTSSYEQYFGPGTRLTVT.

This clonotype has at least ten counts. The V and J genes are TRBV28 and TRBJ1-6; 9 bases are a match to TRBD1. CDR1 and CDR2 (germline): MDHEN, SYDVKM. This CDR3 comprises 15 residues. The trim removed 8 bases at V and 8 bases at J, leaving 10 bases unmatched. The CDR3 nucleotides are TGTGCCAGCTTCCCGGGACAGGGTCGGGATTCACCCCTCCACTTT. This translates into CASFPGQGRDSPLHF.

This clonotype was counted many times. This chain connects TRBV2 to TRBJ1-1, with 7 bases lining up with TRBD1. The CDR3 is 16 amino acids. Germline CDR1 SNHLY, CDR2 FYNNEI. Trimming took 0 bases from V and 1 from J; bases not matched to a gene: 5. The DNA of the CDR3 is TGTGCCAGCAGTGAAGCGCTTGAGGGGGCGAACACTGAAGCTTTCTTT. As protein: CASSEALEGANTEAFF.

This clonotype was counted ten times or more. An end of the junction does not agree with germline; a read error may underlie this. This chain links TRBV7-7 with TRBJ2-3, with 9 bases matching TRBD1. CDR3 length: 15 residues. In germline, CDR1 is SSHAT, CDR2 FNYEAQ (reference sequence). The DNA of the CDR3 is TGTGCTAGCAGCAGGACAGGGGCCGGCACAGATACGCAGTATTTT. This sequence encodes CASSRTGAGTDTQYF.

CDR3 amino acids: CSDRPSNQPQHF. CDR3 nucleotide sequence: TGCAGCGATAGGCCAAGCAATCAGCCCCAGCATTTT. The gene calls are TRBV20-1 and TRBJ1-5; D gene unclear. The CDR3 is 12 residues long. The germline V gene encodes CDR1 DFQATT and CDR2 SNEGSKA (reference sequence).

This clonotype was seen at least ten times. The rearrangement joins TRBV5-1 to TRBJ2-3, with D hard to call. CDR1 SGHRS and CDR2 YFSETQ come from the germline V gene. V lost 0 bases to trimming and J lost 2 bases, with 10 bases between them. The CDR3 is 15 amino acids. Written as DNA, the CDR3 is TGCGCCAGCAGCTTGGAGGGCGGTTCCACAGATACGCAGTATTTT. This codes for CASSLEGGSTDTQYF.

This clonotype was detected ten times or more. The gene calls are TRBV5-1 and TRBJ2-3, with 10 bases aligning to TRBD2. Per germline, CDR1 SGHRS and CDR2 YFSETQ. V gave up 0 bases and J gave up 0 bases; unmatched junction bases: 10. The CDR3 totals 19 residues. CDR3 DNA: TGCGCCAGCAGCTTGGTCAGGGGAGCACTAGCGGGGAGCACAGATACGCAGTATTTT. As protein: CASSLVRGALAGSTDTQYF.